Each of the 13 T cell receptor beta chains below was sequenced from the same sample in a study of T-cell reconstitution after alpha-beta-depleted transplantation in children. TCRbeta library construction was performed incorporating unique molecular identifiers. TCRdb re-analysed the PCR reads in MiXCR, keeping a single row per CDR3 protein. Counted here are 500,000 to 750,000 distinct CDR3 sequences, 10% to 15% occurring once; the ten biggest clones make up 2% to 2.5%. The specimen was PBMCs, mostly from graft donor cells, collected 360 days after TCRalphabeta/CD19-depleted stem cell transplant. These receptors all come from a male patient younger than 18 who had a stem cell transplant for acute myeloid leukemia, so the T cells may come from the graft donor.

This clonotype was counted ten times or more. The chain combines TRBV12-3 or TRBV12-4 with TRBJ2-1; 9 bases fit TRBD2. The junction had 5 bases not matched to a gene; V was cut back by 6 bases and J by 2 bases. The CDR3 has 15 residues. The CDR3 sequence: CASSSQREAYNEQFF. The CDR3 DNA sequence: TGTGCCAGCAGCTCCCAGCGGGAGGCCTACAATGAGCAGTTCTTC.

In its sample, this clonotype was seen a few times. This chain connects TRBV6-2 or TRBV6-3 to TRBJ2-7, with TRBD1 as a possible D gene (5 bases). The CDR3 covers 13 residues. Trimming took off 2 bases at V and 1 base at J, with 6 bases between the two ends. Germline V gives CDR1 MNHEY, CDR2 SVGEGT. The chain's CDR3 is CASSYDSSYEQYF. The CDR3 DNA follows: TGTGCCAGCAGTTACGACAGTTCCTACGAGCAGTACTTC.

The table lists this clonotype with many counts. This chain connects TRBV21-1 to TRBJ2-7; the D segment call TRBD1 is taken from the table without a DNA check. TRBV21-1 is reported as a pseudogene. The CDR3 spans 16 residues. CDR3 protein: CASSTLGQGPHYEQYF. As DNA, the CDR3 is TGTGCCAGCAGCACCCTCGGACAGGGCCCCCACTACGAGCAGTACTTC.

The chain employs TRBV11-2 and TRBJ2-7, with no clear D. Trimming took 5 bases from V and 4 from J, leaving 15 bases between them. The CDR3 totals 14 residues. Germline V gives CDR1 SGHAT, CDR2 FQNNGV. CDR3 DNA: TGTGCCAGCAGCCTAGGACCTCTGGCTTACGAGCAGTACTTC. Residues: CASSLGPLAYEQYF.

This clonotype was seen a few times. This chain's CDR3 is CASSVLAGGQLLNTGELFF. DNA for the CDR3: TGTGCCAGCAGCGTGCTAGCGGGAGGCCAGCTTTTGAACACCGGGGAGCTGTTTTTT. The chain employs TRBV9 and TRBJ2-2, with 11 bases identical to TRBD2. The CDR3 contains 19 residues. CDR1 SGDLS and CDR2 YYNGEE come from the germline V gene. V lost 2 bases, J lost 1 base, and 10 bases stayed unmatched.

The chain's CDR3 is CASSYSIPSLGGPFYEQYF. The DNA of the CDR3 is TGTGCCAGCAGTTACTCGATACCCTCGCTGGGGGGCCCCTTCTACGAGCAGTACTTC. V gene TRBV6-5 combines with J gene TRBJ2-7; possibly TRBD1 or TRBD2 for D (6 bases each). CDR1 is MNHEY and CDR2 is SVGAGI in the germline V gene. Trimming shortened V by 0 bases and J by 3 bases, and 24 bases separated the two germline ends. This CDR3 is 19 amino acids long.

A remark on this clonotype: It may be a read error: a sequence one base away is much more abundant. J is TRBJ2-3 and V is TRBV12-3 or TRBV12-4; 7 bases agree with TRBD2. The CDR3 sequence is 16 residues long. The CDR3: CVSNLGLVGSTDTQYF. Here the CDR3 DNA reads TGTGTCAGCAACCTAGGACTAGTAGGATCCACAGATACGCAGTATTTT.

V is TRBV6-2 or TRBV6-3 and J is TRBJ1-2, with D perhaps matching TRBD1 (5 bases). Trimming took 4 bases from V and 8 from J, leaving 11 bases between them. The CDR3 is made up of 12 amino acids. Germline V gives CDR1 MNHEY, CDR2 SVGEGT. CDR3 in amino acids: CASSWGLRGYTF. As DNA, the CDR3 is TGTGCCAGCAGTTGGGGACTGAGGGGCTACACCTTC.

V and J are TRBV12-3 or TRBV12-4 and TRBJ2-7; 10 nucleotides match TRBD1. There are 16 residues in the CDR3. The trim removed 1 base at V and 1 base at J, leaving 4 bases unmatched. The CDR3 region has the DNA TGTGCCAGCAGTTTAGTTGGGACAGGGGCTTCCTACGAGCAGTACTTC. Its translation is CASSLVGTGASYEQYF.

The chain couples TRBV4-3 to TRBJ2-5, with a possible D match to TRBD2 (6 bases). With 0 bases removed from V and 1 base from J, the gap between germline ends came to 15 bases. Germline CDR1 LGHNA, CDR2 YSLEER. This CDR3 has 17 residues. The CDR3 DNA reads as TGCGCCAGCAGCCAAGATGCTACTAGCAGAGGCCAAGAGACCCAGTACTTC. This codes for CASSQDATSRGQETQYF.

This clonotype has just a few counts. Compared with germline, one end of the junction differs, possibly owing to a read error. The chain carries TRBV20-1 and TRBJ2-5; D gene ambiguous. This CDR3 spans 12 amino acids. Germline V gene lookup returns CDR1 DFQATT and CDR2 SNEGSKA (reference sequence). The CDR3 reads CSADTAPEAQYF. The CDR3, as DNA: TGCAGTGCCGACACAGCCCCAGAGGCCCAGTACTTC.

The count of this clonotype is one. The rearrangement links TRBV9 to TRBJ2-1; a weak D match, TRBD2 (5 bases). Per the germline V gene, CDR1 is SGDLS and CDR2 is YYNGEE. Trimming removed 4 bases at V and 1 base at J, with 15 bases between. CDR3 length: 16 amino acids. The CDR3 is CASSPRLSGSYNEQFF. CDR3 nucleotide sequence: TGTGCCAGCAGCCCCCGACTCTCGGGGTCCTACAATGAGCAGTTCTTC.

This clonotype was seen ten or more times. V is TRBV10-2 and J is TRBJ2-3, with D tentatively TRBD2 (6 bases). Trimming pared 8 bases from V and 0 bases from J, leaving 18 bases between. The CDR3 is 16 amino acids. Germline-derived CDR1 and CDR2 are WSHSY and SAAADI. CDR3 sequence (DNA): TGCGCCAGCCCCCGGGGCCCGGGAGCGAGCACAGATACGCAGTATTTT. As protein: CASPRGPGASTDTQYF.